Presented here are 2 T cell receptor beta chains from one specimen sequenced in a study of T cells in Graves' hyperthyroidism and ophthalmopathy. The TCR beta CDR3 regions underwent amplification using RNA transcripts as the source. Carried out on the TCR CDR3, a first-round RT-PCR used the HTBI primer set. A single record per CDR3 protein comes from TCRdb applying MiXCR to the multiplex PCR reads. In the table there are about 660,000 distinct CDR3 sequences, just under 45% of which are singletons. The material sequenced was peripheral blood or thyroid tissue (not recorded which). Receptors originate from an adult man with Graves' disease, either hyperthyroidism or ophthalmopathy (not recorded which).

This clonotype was counted once. It may be a read error: a sequence one base away is much more abundant. This chain links TRBV7-2 with TRBJ1-1; D is unclear. The CDR3 has 11 amino acids. Germline loops: CDR1 SGHTA, CDR2 FQGNSA. V lost 8 bases and J lost 3, with 7 bases in between. The CDR3 DNA reads as TGTGCCAGCCTCGTTCACACTGAAGCTTTCTTT. Residues: CASLVHTEAFF.

In this sample, this clonotype turned up many times. V gene TRBV12-3 or TRBV12-4 combines with J gene TRBJ1-5; no firm D call. The CDR3 is 15 residues long. V lost 5 bases and J 2 bases, leaving 13 bases between the germline ends. This CDR3 is CASSLVLSRNQPQHF. CDR3 DNA: TGTGCCAGCAGTCTGGTCTTAAGCCGCAATCAGCCCCAGCATTTT.